The source of this T cell receptor beta chain is a study of blood T cell repertoires in COVID-19. Looking at the study overall: The United States, Italy and Spain supplied acute and convalescent COVID-19 samples. Sample material is recorded as cDNA or gDNA derived from T cells, B-cell-depleted T cells, or PBMCs.

This clone showed up just once. Trimming cost V 0 bases and J 1 base, with 13 bases left between them. The CDR3 is 18 residues long. Germline V gives CDR1 LGHNA, CDR2 YSLEER. Study processing details: Estimates of nucleated cell counts were drawn from the amplification of reference gene primers. The data were produced by immunoSEQ multiplex PCR, yet TCRdb's version contains in-frame clones alone and is incomplete. The D gene and trimming were derived from the DNA, and the V and J assignments and clone size from that table. The data show about 44,000 clones, approximately 86% seen once. Sequenced input: peripheral blood. This rearrangement joins TRBV4-3 to TRBJ2-6; a weak D match, TRBD1 (5 bases). This clonotype originated in a woman of 80 years or more in a cohort sampled during active or convalescent COVID-19. CDR3 DNA: TGCGCCAGCAGCCAAGATGGTAGACAGCTTTCTGGGGCCAACGTCCTGACTTTC. Amino acid sequence: CASSQDGRQLSGANVLTF.